This T cell receptor (beta chain) was documented in a study of T cells in Graves' hyperthyroidism and ophthalmopathy. Overall study: Prior to any treatment, at the point of initial diagnosis, peripheral blood was collected. Study findings and constraints: Progression to ophthalmopathy was predicted a median of approximately 6.4 months early. Expanded thyroid clonotypes (above 0.001) were mostly also found in blood.

This clonotype was seen a handful of times. Its antigen is undetermined. The germline CDR1 and CDR2 sequences are DFQATT and SNEGSKA (reference sequence). This CDR3 contains 20 residues. The V gene end was trimmed by 2 bases and the J gene end by 1 base; junction bases not matched to a gene: 17. The CDR3 regions of TCR beta were amplified from RNA transcripts. First-round RT-PCR with HTBI primers amplified the TCR CDR3 region. TCRdb itself ran the multiplex PCR reads through MiXCR, one entry per CDR3 protein. Of a few hundred thousand distinct CDR3 sequences listed, 20% to 25% were seen once; the top ten hold around 79%. Thyroid ultrasound and orbital computed tomography, with clinical symptoms and serum thyroxine and TRAb, informed diagnoses.

The sequence came from a man aged 45-60 years with Graves' hyperthyroidism. V usage is TRBV20-1 and J usage is TRBJ2-5; 12 nucleotides line up with TRBD2. The sample was blood. CDR3 residues: CSARSRLAGDPRLTQETQYF. The CDR3, as DNA: TGCAGTGCTAGATCCAGACTAGCGGGAGATCCTCGGTTGACCCAAGAGACCCAGTACTTC.